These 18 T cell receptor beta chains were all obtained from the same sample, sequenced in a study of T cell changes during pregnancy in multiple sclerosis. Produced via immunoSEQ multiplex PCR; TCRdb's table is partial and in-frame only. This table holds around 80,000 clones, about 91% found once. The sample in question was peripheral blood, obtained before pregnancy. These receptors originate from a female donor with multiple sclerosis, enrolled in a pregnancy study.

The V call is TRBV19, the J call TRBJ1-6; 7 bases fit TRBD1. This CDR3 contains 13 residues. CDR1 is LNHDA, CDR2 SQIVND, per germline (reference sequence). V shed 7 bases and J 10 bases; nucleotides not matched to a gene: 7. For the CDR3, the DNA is TGTGCCAGTACCGACAGGGCCGGGTCACCCCTCCACTTT. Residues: CASTDRAGSPLHF.

The CDR3 DNA reads as TGTGCCAGCAGCTTAGACAGGGCTGAAAAACTGTTTTTT. Its translation is CASSLDRAEKLFF. The V gene is TRBV7-8, the J gene TRBJ1-4, with a possible D match to TRBD1 (6 bases). CDR1 and CDR2 from the germline V gene are SGHVS and FQNEAQ. The CDR3 length is 13 residues. V lost 1 base, J lost 7 bases, and 7 bases lay in between.

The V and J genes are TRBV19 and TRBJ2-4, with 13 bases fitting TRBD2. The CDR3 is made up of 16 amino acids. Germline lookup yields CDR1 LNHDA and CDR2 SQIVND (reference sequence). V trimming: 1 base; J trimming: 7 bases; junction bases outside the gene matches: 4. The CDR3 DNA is TGTGCCAGTAGTATAGGACTAGCGGGGGGTTTGAACATTCAGTACTTC. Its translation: CASSIGLAGGLNIQYF.

The CDR3 nucleotides are TGTGCCAGCGGCAAGGAGGCAAATCAGCCCCAGCATTTT. The encoded protein is CASGKEANQPQHF. This sequence joins TRBV6-1 and TRBJ1-5; D gene unclear. This CDR3 contains 13 residues. The V gene's germline CDR1 is MNHNS and CDR2 SASEGT. Deletions cut 8 bases from V and 4 bases from J, with 12 bases between.

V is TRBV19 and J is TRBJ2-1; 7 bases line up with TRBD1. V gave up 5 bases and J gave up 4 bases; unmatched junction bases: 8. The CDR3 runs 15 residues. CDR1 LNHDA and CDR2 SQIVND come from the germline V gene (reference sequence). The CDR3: CASSLVTGSYNEQFF. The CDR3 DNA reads TGTGCCAGTAGTTTAGTGACAGGGTCTTACAATGAGCAGTTCTTC.

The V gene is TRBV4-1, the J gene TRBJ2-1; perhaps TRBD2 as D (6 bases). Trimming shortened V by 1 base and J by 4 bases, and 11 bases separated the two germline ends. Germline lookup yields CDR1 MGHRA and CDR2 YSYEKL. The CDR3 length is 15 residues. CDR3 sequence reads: CASSQGLAMYNEQFF. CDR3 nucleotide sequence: TGCGCCAGCAGCCAAGGGCTAGCGATGTACAATGAGCAGTTCTTC.

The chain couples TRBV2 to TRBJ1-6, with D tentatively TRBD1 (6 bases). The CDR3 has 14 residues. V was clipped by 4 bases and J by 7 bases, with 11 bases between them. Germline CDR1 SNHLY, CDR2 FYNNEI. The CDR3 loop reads CASSGGQLNSPLHF. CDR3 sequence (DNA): TGTGCCAGCAGTGGAGGACAGTTGAATTCACCCCTCCACTTT.

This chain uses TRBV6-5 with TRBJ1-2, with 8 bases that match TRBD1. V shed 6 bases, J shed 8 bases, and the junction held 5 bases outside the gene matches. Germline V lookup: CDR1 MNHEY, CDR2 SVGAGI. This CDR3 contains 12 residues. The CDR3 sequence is CASRGQVSGYTF. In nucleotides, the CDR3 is TGTGCCAGCAGGGGACAGGTGTCCGGCTACACCTTC.

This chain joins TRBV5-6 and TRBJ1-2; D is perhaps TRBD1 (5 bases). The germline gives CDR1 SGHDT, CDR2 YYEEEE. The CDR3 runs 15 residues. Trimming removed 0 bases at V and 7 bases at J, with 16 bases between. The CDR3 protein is CASSLVRAAGGGYTF. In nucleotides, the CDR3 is TGTGCCAGCAGCTTGGTCAGGGCGGCCGGGGGTGGCTACACCTTC.

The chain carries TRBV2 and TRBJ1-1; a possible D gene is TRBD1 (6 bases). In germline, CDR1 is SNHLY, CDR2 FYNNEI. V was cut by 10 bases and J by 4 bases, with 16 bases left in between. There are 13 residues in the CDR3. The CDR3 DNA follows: TGTGCCACACCACAGGGCAGAGGCACTGAAGCTTTCTTT. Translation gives CATPQGRGTEAFF.

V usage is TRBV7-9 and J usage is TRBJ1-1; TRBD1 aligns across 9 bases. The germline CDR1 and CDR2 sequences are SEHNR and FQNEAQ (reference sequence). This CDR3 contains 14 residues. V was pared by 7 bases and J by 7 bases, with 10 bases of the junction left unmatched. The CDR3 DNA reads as TGTGCCAGCAACCGGGACAGGGCTATAATTGAAGCTTTCTTT. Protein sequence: CASNRDRAIIEAFF. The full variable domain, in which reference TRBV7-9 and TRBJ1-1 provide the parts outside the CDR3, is DTGVSQNPRHKITKRGQNVTFRCDPISEHNRLYWYRQTLGQGPEFLTYFQNEAQLEKSRLLSDRFSAERPKGSFSTLEIQRTEQGDSAMYLCASNRDRAIIEAFFGQGTRLTVV.

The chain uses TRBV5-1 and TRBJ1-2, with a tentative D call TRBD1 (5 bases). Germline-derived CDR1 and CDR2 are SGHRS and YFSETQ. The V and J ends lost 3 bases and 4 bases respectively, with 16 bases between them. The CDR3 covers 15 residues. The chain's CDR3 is CASSSEVGGLYGYTF. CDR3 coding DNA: TGCGCCAGCAGCTCCGAAGTCGGGGGTCTCTATGGCTACACCTTC. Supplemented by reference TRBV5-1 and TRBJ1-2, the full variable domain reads KAGVTQTPRYLIKTRGQQVTLSCSPISGHRSVSWYQQTPGQGLQFLFEYFSETQRNKGNFPGRFSGRQFSNSRSEMNVSTLELGDSALYLCASSSEVGGLYGYTFGSGTRLTVV.

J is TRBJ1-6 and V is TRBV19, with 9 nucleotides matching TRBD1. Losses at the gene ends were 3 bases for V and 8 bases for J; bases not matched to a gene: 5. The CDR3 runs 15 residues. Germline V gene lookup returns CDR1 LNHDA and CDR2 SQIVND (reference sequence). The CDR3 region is CASSMSGQGYSPLHF. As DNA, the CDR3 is TGTGCCAGTAGTATGTCGGGACAGGGATATTCACCCCTCCACTTT. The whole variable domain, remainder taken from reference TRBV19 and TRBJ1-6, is DGGITQSPKYLFRKEGQNVTLSCEQNLNHDAMYWYRQDPGQGLRLIYYSQIVNDFQKGDIAEGYSVSREKKESFPLTVTSAQKNPTAFYLCASSMSGQGYSPLHFGNGTRLTVT.

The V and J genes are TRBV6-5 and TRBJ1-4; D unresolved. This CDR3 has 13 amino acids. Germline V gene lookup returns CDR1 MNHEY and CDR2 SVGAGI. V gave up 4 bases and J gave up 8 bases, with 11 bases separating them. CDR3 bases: TGTGCCAGCAGTTCCGGGTCTTGGGAAAAACTGTTTTTT. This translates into CASSSGSWEKLFF.

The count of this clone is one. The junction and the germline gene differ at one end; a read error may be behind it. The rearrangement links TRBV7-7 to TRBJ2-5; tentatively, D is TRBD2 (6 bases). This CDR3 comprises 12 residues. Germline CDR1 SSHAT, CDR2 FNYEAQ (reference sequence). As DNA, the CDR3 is TGTGCTAGCAGCCCCCCAGCGGGGACCCAGTACTTC. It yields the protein CASSPPAGTQYF.

The CDR3 nucleotides read TGTGCCAGCAGCTTTACAGGGGAGCAGTACTTC. This gives the protein CASSFTGEQYF. The chain carries TRBV25-1 and TRBJ2-7, with a weak D call TRBD1 (6 bases). Germline CDR1 reads MGHDK; CDR2 reads SYGVNS. V dropped 6 bases and J dropped 7 bases, with 10 bases sitting between them. The CDR3 spans 11 residues.

CDR3 sequence (DNA): TGTGCCAGCAGCCAAGGATGGGCGGGGTTGGGCTACAATGAGCAGTTCTTC. Encoded protein: CASSQGWAGLGYNEQFF. This chain uses TRBV4-2 with TRBJ2-1; D possibly corresponds to TRBD2 (6 bases). The germline V gene encodes CDR1 LGHNA and CDR2 YNFKEQ. The ends were cut back, 1 base at V and 3 bases at J, with 16 bases in the middle. CDR3 length equals 17 residues.

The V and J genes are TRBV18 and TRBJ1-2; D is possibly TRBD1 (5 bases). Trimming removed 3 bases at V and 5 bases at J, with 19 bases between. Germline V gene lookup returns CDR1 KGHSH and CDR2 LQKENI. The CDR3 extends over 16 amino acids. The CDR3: CASSPGTPVDAYGYTF. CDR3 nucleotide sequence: TGTGCCAGCTCACCCGGGACTCCCGTTGACGCATATGGCTACACCTTC.